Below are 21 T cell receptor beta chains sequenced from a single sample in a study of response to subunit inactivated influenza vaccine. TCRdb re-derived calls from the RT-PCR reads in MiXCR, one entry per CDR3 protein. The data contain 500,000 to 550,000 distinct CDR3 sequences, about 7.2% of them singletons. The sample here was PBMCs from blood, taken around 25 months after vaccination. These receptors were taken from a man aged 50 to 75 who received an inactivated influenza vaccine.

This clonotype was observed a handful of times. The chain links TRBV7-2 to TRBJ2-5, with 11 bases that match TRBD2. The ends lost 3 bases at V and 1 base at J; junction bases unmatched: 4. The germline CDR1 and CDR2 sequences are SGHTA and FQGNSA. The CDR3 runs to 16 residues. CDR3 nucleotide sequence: TGTGCCAGCAGCTTGGGGGGACTAGCGGTCCAAGAGACCCAGTACTTC. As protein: CASSLGGLAVQETQYF.

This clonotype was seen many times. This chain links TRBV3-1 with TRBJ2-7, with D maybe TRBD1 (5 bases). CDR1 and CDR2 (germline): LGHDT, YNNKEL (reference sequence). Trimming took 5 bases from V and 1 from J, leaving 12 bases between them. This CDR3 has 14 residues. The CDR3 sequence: CASSGWAGSYEQYF. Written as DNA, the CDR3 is TGTGCCAGCAGCGGATGGGCAGGGTCCTACGAGCAGTACTTC.

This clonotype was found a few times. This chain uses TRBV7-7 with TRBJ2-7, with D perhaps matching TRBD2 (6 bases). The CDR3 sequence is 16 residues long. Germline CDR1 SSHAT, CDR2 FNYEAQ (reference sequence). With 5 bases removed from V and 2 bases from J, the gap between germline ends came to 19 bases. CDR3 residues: CASSPSRAEGTYEQYF. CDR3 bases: TGTGCCAGCAGCCCAAGTAGAGCGGAGGGGACCTACGAGCAGTACTTC. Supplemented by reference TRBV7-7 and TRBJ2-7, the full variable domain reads GAGVSQSPRYKVTKRGQDVTLRCDPISSHATLYWYQQALGQGPEFLTYFNYEAQPDKSGLPSDRFSAERPEGSISTLTIQRTEQRDSAMYRCASSPSRAEGTYEQYFGPGTRLTVT.

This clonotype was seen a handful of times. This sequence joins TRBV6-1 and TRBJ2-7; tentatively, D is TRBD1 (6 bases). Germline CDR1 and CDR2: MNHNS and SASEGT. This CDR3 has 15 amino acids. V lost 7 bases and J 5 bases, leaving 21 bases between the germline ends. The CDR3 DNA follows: TGTGCCAGCAAAACAGGGAGCGAAAAGCGGCACGAGCAGTACTTC. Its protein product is CASKTGSEKRHEQYF.

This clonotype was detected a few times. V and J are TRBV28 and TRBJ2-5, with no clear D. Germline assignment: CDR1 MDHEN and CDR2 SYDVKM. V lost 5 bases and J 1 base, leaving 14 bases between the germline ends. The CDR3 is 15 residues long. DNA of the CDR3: TGTGCCAGCAGTCCCATGGCAGGCGCCCAAGAGACCCAGTACTTC. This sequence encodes CASSPMAGAQETQYF.

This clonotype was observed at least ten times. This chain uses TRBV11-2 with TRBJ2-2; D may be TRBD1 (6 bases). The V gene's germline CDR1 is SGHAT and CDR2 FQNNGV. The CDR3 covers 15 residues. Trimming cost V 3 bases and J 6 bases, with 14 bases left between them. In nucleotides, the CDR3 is TGTGCCAGCAGCTTCCCAACAGGGTACCCCGGGGAGCTGTTTTTT. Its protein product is CASSFPTGYPGELFF.

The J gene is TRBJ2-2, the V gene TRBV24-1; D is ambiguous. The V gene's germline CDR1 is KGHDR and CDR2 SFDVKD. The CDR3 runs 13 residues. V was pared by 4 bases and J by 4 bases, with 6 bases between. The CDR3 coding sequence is TGTGCCACCAGTGAAGACTTCACCGGGGAGCTGTTTTTT. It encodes CATSEDFTGELFF.

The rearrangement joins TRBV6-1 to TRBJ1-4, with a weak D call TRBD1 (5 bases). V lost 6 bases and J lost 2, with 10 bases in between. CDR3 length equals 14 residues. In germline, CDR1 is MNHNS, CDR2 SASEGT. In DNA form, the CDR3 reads TGTGCCAGCAGAGCGTACAGGACTAATGAAAAACTGTTTTTT. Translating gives CASRAYRTNEKLFF.

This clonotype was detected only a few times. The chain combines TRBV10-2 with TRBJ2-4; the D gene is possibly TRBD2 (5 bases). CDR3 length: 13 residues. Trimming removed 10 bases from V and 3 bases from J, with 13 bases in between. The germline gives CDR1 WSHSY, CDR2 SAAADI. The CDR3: CATTDGDKNIQYF. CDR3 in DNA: TGCGCCACCACTGACGGGGACAAAAACATTCAGTACTTC.

CDR3 in DNA: TGTGCCAGCAGCCAAGAGTTCCAATCTGGGGCCAACGTCCTGACTTTC. It yields the protein CASSQEFQSGANVLTF. The V call is TRBV4-2, the J call TRBJ2-6; D unclear. From germline, CDR1 is LGHNA and CDR2 YNFKEQ. The CDR3 loop spans 16 amino acids. Trimming stripped 0 bases from V and 1 base from J, with 7 bases between.

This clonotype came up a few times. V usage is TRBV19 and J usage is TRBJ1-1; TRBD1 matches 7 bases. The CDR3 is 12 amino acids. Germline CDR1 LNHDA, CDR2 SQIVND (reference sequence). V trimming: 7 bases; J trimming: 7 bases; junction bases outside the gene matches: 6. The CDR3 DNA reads TGTGCCAGTAAACAGGGGTGGGGTGAAGCTTTCTTT. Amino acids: CASKQGWGEAFF.

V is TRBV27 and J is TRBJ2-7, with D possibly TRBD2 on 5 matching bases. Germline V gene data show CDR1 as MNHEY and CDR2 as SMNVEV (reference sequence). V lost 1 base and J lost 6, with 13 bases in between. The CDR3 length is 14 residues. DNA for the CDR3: TGTGCCAGCAGTTTATGTACATCGGGGTGCGAGCAGTACTTC. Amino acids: CASSLCTSGCEQYF.

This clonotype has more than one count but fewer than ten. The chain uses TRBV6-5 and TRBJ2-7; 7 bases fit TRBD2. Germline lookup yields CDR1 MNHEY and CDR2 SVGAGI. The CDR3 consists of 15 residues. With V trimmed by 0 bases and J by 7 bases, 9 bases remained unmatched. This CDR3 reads CASSYSQAVREEQYF. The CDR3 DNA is TGTGCCAGCAGTTACTCACAGGCGGTGCGGGAGGAGCAGTACTTC.

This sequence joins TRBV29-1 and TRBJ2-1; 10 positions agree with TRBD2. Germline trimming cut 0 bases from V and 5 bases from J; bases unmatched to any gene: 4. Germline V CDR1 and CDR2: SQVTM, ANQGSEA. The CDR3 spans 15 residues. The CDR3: CSVEESSGRDNEQFF. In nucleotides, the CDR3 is TGCAGCGTTGAAGAGTCTAGCGGGAGAGACAATGAGCAGTTCTTC.

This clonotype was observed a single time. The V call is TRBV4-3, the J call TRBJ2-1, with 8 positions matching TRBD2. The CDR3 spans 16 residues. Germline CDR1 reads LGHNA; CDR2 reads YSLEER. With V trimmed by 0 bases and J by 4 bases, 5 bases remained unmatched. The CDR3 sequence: CASSQESGRGYNEQFF. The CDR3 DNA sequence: TGCGCCAGCAGCCAAGAAAGCGGGAGAGGGTACAATGAGCAGTTCTTC.

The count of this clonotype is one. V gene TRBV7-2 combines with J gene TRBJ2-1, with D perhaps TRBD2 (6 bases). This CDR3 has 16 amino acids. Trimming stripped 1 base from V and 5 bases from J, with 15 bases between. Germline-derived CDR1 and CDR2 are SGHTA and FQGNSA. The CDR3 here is CASSLGGTLTHNEQFF. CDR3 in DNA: TGTGCCAGCAGCTTAGGCGGGACCCTTACCCACAATGAGCAGTTCTTC. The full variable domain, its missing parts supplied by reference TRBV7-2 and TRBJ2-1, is GAGVSQSPSNKVTEKGKDVELRCDPISGHTALYWYRQSLGQGLEFLIYFQGNSAPDKSGLPSDRFSAERTGGSVSTLTIQRTQQEDSAVYLCASSLGGTLTHNEQFFGPGTRLTVL.

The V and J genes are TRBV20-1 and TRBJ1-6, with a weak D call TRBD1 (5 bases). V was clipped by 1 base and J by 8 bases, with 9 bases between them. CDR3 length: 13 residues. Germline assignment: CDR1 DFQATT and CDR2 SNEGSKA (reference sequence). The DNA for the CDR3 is TGCAGTGCTAGAGGTGCAGGGTATTCACCCCTCCACTTT. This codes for CSARGAGYSPLHF.

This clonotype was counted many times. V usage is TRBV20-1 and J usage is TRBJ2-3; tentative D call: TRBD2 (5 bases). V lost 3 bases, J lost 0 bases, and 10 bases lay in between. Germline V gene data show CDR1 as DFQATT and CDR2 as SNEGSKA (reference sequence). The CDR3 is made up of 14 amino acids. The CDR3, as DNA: TGCAGTGCTAGGGGAGCGGTTAGCACAGATACGCAGTATTTT. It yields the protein CSARGAVSTDTQYF.

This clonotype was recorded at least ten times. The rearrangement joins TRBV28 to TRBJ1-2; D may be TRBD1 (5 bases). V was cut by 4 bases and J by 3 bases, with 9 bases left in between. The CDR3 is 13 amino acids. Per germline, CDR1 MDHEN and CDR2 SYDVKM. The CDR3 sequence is CASSWDGDYGYTF. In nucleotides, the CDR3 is TGTGCCAGCAGTTGGGACGGGGACTATGGCTACACCTTC.

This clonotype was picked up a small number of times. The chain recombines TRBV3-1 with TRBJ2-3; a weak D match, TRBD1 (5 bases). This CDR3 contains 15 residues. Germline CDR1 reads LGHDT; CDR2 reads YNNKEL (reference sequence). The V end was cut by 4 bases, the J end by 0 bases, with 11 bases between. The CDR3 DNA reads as TGTGCCAGCAGCCCCTGGGGCCAGAGCACAGATACGCAGTATTTT. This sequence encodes CASSPWGQSTDTQYF.

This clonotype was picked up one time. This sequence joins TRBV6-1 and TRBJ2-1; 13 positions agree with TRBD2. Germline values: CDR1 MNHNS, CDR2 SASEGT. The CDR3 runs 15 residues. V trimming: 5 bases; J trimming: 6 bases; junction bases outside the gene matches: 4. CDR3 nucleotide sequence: TGTGCCAGCAGTCGGACTAGCGGGGGCCCCAATGAGCAGTTCTTC. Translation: CASSRTSGGPNEQFF.